Listed below are T cell receptor beta chains from one sample, sequenced in a study of patients and donors after allogeneic stem cell transplantation. TCRdb reprocessed the RT-PCR reads via MiXCR and lists one record per CDR3 protein. This table holds about a million distinct CDR3 sequences, under 20% found once. Sequenced material: blood, either unsorted or a sorted T cell fraction (not recorded which). The receptors were gathered from a human donor who was either an allogeneic HSCT recipient or a stem cell or donor lymphocyte infusion donor (not recorded which). It is not recorded whose cells these are; they may come from a transplant donor. Both conserved end residues are trimmed from each CDR3.

>TRBV5-1
ASSVGLLVGYGYT
>TRBV6-2/TRBV6-3
ASSSRRDRGRDEQY
>TRBV4-1
ASSPSGRQPQH
>TRBV7-2
ASSLVRLYNSPLH
>TRBV7-6
ASSKNDRAGELF
>TRBV7-6
ASSAYDIGVTYEQY
>TRBV7-9
ASSTTGTVSNQPQH
>TRBV7-2
ASSLASGSPNEQF
>TRBV7-9
ASSLAPSGANVLT
>TRBV12-3/TRBV12-4
ASRSAGATSGNTIY
>TRBV7-9
ASSQRGGQEKLF
>TRBV20-1
SALQGASYNEQF
>TRBV7-2
ASSSSSGSGSYEQY
>TRBV7-2
ASSFQPYEQY